This T cell receptor (beta chain) was sequenced during a study of neurological immune-mediated disorders. This clonotype was counted many times. Its antigen is not known. 5'RACE employing 10-nucleotide random UMIs yielded the cDNA. TCRdb fed the 5' RACE reads into MiXCR, producing one record per CDR3 protein. This sample carries 25,000 to 30,000 distinct CDR3 sequences, roughly 6.7% of them seen once, and the ten largest clones take roughly 8.8%. Healthy controls were blood bank volunteers in Maryland, USA. The study, taken as a whole, reports: CDR3 amino acid sequences found in expanded clones were never shared across subjects, suggesting private repertoires in all groups.

The sequencing sample was made of PBMCs. The TCR comes from a woman aged 45-65 years in good health.

The CDR3 here is CASSLSGAGELFF. CDR3 bases: TGTGCCAGCAGTCTTTCCGGGGCCGGGGAGCTGTTTTTT. J is TRBJ2-2 and V is TRBV6-4; the D gene is possibly TRBD2 (5 bases). CDR3 length: 13 amino acids. The V end lost 5 bases, the J end lost 6 bases, and 10 bases lay between the germline ends. CDR1 is MRHNA and CDR2 is SNTAGT in the germline V gene.